The 26 T cell receptor beta chains below were found in one sample sequenced in a study of cytomegalovirus exposure and HLA in healthy donors (dated by TCRdb to the late 2010s). Libraries came from the immunoSEQ multiplex PCR assay. A mixture of 60 forward primers for TCR Vbeta segments and 13 reverse primers for TCR Jbeta segments was used in the multiplex PCR. In TCRdb, the immuneACCESS table is reduced to in-frame sequences with V and J assigned. These tables do not hold every clone; where another copy was compared, an unresolved V gene accounts for under half, and the others remain unexplained. The sample table shows 110,000 to 150,000 clones, and about 75% are seen once. The top ten constitute approximately 4% of the sample. The sample consisted of PBMCs. Receptors originate from a man aged 18 to 35 in good health and CMV-seronegative.

This clone came up a few times. The rearrangement uses TRBV11-2 and TRBJ1-1; no reliable D call. Per germline, CDR1 SGHAT and CDR2 FQNNGV. The CDR3 is made up of 9 amino acids. The V end lost 2 bases, the J end lost 11 bases, and 3 bases lay between the germline ends. CDR3 nucleotide sequence: TGTGCCAGCAGCTTACCGGCTTTCTTT. It specifies CASSLPAFF.

The chain combines TRBV13 with TRBJ2-6, with a weak D call TRBD1 (8 bases). V was pared by 5 bases and J by 1 base, with 18 bases between. The CDR3 consists of 18 residues. Germline CDR1 and CDR2: PRHDT and FYEKMQ (reference sequence). The CDR3 loop reads CASSAIQGGISGANVLTF. The CDR3 coding sequence is TGTGCCAGCAGCGCCATACAGGGGGGGATATCTGGGGCCAACGTCCTGACTTTC.

This chain uses TRBV6-4 with TRBJ2-3, with 9 bases that match TRBD1. Germline values: CDR1 MRHNA, CDR2 SNTAGT. This CDR3 spans 14 amino acids. With V trimmed by 4 bases and J by 4 bases, 3 bases remained unmatched. This chain's CDR3 is CASSAGQGSDTQYF. In DNA, the CDR3 is TGTGCCAGCAGTGCGGGACAGGGCTCAGATACGCAGTATTTT.

Only a few counts were recorded for this clone. The gene calls are TRBV28 and TRBJ2-6; no definite D call. The CDR3 length is 17 residues. V lost 5 bases, J lost 0 bases, and 14 bases lay in between. Germline V gene sequence: CDR1 MDHEN, CDR2 SYDVKM. The DNA for the CDR3 is TGTGCCAGCAGTCCCTGGTCGTGGAGCTCTGGGGCCAACGTCCTGACTTTC. Its translation is CASSPWSWSSGANVLTF.

This clone has only a few counts. The J gene is TRBJ1-3, the V gene TRBV14; possible D gene TRBD1, 5 bases. This CDR3 is 16 amino acids long. V gave up 0 bases and J gave up 4 bases, with 13 bases separating them. Looked up from germline, CDR1 is SGHDN and CDR2 is FVKESK. CDR3 DNA: TGTGCCAGCAGCCAAGACATCAGGGTATTCGGAAACACCATATATTTT. It specifies CASSQDIRVFGNTIYF.

This chain uses TRBV18 with TRBJ2-7; 7 bases align to TRBD1. V was pared by 5 bases and J by 3 bases, with 7 bases of the junction left unmatched. Looked up from germline, CDR1 is KGHSH and CDR2 is LQKENI. The CDR3 totals 14 residues. Here the CDR3 DNA reads TGTGCCAGCTCAACGACAGGGTTCCGCTACGAGCAGTACTTC. Its protein is CASSTTGFRYEQYF.

The genes are TRBV28 and TRBJ1-5, with unresolved D. Germline CDR1 MDHEN, CDR2 SYDVKM. V was pared by 3 bases and J by 0 bases, with 9 bases between. CDR3 size: 15 residues. DNA for the CDR3: TGTGCCAGCAGTTTCTCGGGGTATAGCAATCAGCCCCAGCATTTT. It is translated as CASSFSGYSNQPQHF.

This chain connects TRBV27 to TRBJ2-5; 10 nucleotides agree with TRBD1. TRBJ2-7 explains the end of the DNA better; the J call may be wrong. The CDR3 has 15 residues. In germline, CDR1 is MNHEY, CDR2 SMNVEV (reference sequence). CDR3 sequence (DNA): TGTGCCAGCAGAACTACCGGGACAGGGGCCTACGAGCAGTACTTC. Translation: CASRTTGTGAYEQYF.

V and J are TRBV5-6 and TRBJ1-2; D unresolved. CDR3 length: 16 amino acids. V was cut by 1 base and J by 8 bases, with 21 bases left in between. CDR1 is SGHDT and CDR2 is YYEEEE in the germline V gene. In nucleotides, the CDR3 is TGTGCCAGCAGCTTGATAGGGAGTCCTAGGTACTTGGGCTACACCTTC. This encodes CASSLIGSPRYLGYTF.

Only one count was recorded for this clone. The V and J genes are TRBV2 and TRBJ1-2, with 11 nucleotides matching TRBD1. Germline V gene data show CDR1 as SNHLY and CDR2 as FYNNEI. The V gene end was trimmed by 6 bases and the J gene end by 5 bases; junction bases not matched to a gene: 5. The CDR3 consists of 14 residues. The CDR3 sequence is CASSPRDRGYGYTF. The CDR3, as DNA: TGTGCCAGCAGCCCCCGGGACAGGGGGTATGGCTACACCTTC.

This clone has just a few counts. This sequence joins TRBV5-8 and TRBJ1-5; D call uncertain. The V end lost 0 bases, the J end lost 0 bases, and 10 bases lay between the germline ends. The CDR3 sequence is 16 residues long. Per the germline V gene, CDR1 is SGHTS and CDR2 is YDEGEE. This chain's CDR3 is CASSLGTKYSNQPQHF. In DNA, the CDR3 is TGTGCCAGCAGCTTGGGAACAAAGTATAGCAATCAGCCCCAGCATTTT.

Remarks on this clone: The sample holds other DNA sequences that translate to the same CDR3. The V gene is TRBV28, the J gene TRBJ2-7; 7 nucleotides match TRBD2. This CDR3 region has 21 residues. Trimming cost V 3 bases and J 1 base; bases outside gene matches: 24. In germline, CDR1 is MDHEN, CDR2 SYDVKM. The CDR3 is CASSFLIRIAGASYRSYEQYF. CDR3 in DNA: TGTGCCAGCAGTTTCCTAATCCGGATAGCGGGCGCATCGTATAGGTCCTACGAGCAGTACTTC.

In this sample, this clone turned up many times. The CDR3, as DNA: TGCGCCAGCAGCCATCCTTCCGGGACAGGGGTTTTAGATACGCAGTATTTT. Its protein product is CASSHPSGTGVLDTQYF. The gene calls are TRBV4-1 and TRBJ2-3; 10 nucleotides line up with TRBD1. This CDR3 contains 17 residues. Germline trimming cut 3 bases from V and 5 bases from J; bases unmatched to any gene: 11. CDR1 and CDR2 from the germline V gene are MGHRA and YSYEKL.

Of note for this clone: The junction departs from germline at one end; a sequencing error may be responsible. This rearrangement joins TRBV29-1 to TRBJ2-1; D unclear. The CDR3 is 11 amino acids. Germline V CDR1 and CDR2: SQVTM, ANQGSEA. The CDR3 bases are TGCAGCGTCCCCACAAGTAATGGGCAGTTCTTC. Protein product: CSVPTSNGQFF.

In regard to this clone: The sample carries other DNA sequences with the same CDR3. The chain couples TRBV7-2 to TRBJ2-7; 8 bases agree with TRBD2. J gave up 0 bases and V 2 bases, and 0 bases lay outside the gene matches. Germline V gives CDR1 SGHTA, CDR2 FQGNSA. This CDR3 is built from 14 residues. CDR3 loop: CASSLSGSSYEQYF. As DNA, the CDR3 is TGTGCCAGCAGCTTAAGCGGGAGCTCCTACGAGCAGTACTTC.

The chain joins TRBV6-1 to TRBJ1-1; D may be TRBD1 (6 bases). Trimming stripped 1 base from V and 8 bases from J, with 11 bases between. Germline V gene sequence: CDR1 MNHNS, CDR2 SASEGT. The CDR3 runs to 13 residues. CDR3 DNA: TGTGCCAGCAGTGAAGACAGGGCTAAGGAAGCTTTCTTT. This translates into CASSEDRAKEAFF.

The chain recombines TRBV28 with TRBJ2-5; tentatively, D is TRBD2 (5 bases). Germline CDR1 reads MDHEN; CDR2 reads SYDVKM. With 8 bases removed from V and 5 bases from J, the gap between germline ends came to 18 bases. This CDR3 has 14 residues. As DNA, the CDR3 is TGTGCCAGCCAATTCATTTGGGGAGCCGAGACCCAGTACTTC. Its protein is CASQFIWGAETQYF.

A remark on this clone: The same CDR3 is also encoded by other DNA sequences in this sample. CDR3 protein: CASSLDRYEQYF. The CDR3, as DNA: TGTGCCAGCAGCTTAGATCGGTACGAGCAGTACTTC. The chain employs TRBV11-2 and TRBJ2-7, with D hard to call. Germline CDR1 and CDR2: SGHAT and FQNNGV. The length of the CDR3 is 12 residues. V was shortened by 0 bases and J by 4 bases, with 4 bases between the two germline ends.

The chain recombines TRBV30 with TRBJ1-6, with 7 bases that match TRBD1. The CDR3 sequence is 13 residues long. V lost 0 bases, J lost 7 bases, and 0 bases stayed unmatched. The germline gives CDR1 GTSNPN, CDR2 SVGIG (reference sequence). The CDR3 loop reads CAWSVTGNSPLHF. The CDR3 DNA reads as TGTGCCTGGAGTGTGACAGGGAATTCACCCCTCCACTTT. The variable domain in full, completed from reference TRBV30 and TRBJ1-6, reads SQTIHQWPATLVQPVGSPLSLECTVEGTSNPNLYWYRQAAGRGLQLLFYSVGIGQISSEVPQNLSASRPQDRQFILSSKKLLLSDSGFYLCAWSVTGNSPLHFGNGTRLTVT.

The rearrangement links TRBV27 to TRBJ2-3; no firm D call. Trimming removed 5 bases at V and 2 bases at J, with 14 bases between. This CDR3 is 15 amino acids long. CDR1 MNHEY and CDR2 SMNVEV come from the germline V gene (reference sequence). Here the CDR3 reads CASSPYLSPTDTQYF. In nucleotides, the CDR3 is TGTGCCAGCAGTCCCTATTTAAGCCCCACAGATACGCAGTATTTT.

The chain recombines TRBV29-1 with TRBJ2-3, with 7 bases identical to TRBD1. The CDR3 is 13 residues long. Germline CDR1 reads SQVTM; CDR2 reads ANQGSEA. V was pared by 6 bases and J by 2 bases, with 5 bases of the junction left unmatched. As DNA, the CDR3 is TGCAGCGTGGGACAGACTTACACAGATACGCAGTATTTT. It yields the protein CSVGQTYTDTQYF.

The chain combines TRBV7-2 with TRBJ1-4; D is ambiguous. Germline CDR1 reads SGHTA; CDR2 reads FQGNSA. This CDR3 contains 13 residues. V lost 1 base to trimming and J lost 12 bases, with 12 bases between them. The CDR3: CASSLDFGGELFF. The CDR3 DNA is TGTGCCAGCAGCTTAGATTTTGGCGGGGAACTGTTTTTT.

This chain links TRBV7-3 with TRBJ2-2, with D possibly TRBD2 on 6 matching bases. The CDR3 has 15 amino acids. Trimming cost V 6 bases and J 3 bases, with 14 bases left between them. Germline CDR1 is SGHTA and CDR2 is FQGTGA. The CDR3 DNA reads as TGTGCCAGCAGGCGCGGGACGGAATACACCGGGGAGCTGTTTTTT. Its protein is CASRRGTEYTGELFF.

The J gene is TRBJ1-6, the V gene TRBV27; no firm D call. CDR3 size: 17 residues. The V end was cut by 2 bases, the J end by 0 bases, with 11 bases between. From germline, CDR1 is MNHEY and CDR2 SMNVEV (reference sequence). CDR3 in amino acids: CASSLQPGSSYNSPLHF. The CDR3, as DNA: TGTGCCAGCAGTTTACAGCCAGGTAGCTCCTATAATTCACCCCTCCACTTT.

This clone was observed a single time. V and J are TRBV27 and TRBJ2-3, with 8 nucleotides matching TRBD1. Germline assignment: CDR1 MNHEY and CDR2 SMNVEV (reference sequence). With 3 bases clipped from V and 2 bases from J, the junction kept 7 bases outside the gene matches. There are 16 residues in the CDR3. The CDR3 is CASSFQGASLTDTQYF. The CDR3 bases are TGTGCCAGCAGTTTTCAGGGGGCATCCCTCACAGATACGCAGTATTTT.

This clone was observed a single time. V and J are TRBV19 and TRBJ2-5; TRBD2 matches 12 bases. The V and J ends lost 7 bases and 5 bases, in that order; junction bases with no gene match: 20. CDR1 is LNHDA and CDR2 is SQIVND in the germline V gene (reference sequence). The CDR3 extends over 19 amino acids. The chain's CDR3 is CASKSDRKRLAGVVETQYF. The DNA for the CDR3 is TGTGCCAGTAAGAGTGACAGAAAGCGACTAGCGGGAGTAGTCGAGACCCAGTACTTC.